Below, 9 T cell receptor beta chains from the same sample are listed, as sequenced in a study of Graves' ophthalmopathy and Graves' hyperthyroidism. Amplification of TCR beta CDR3 regions used RNA transcripts. Second-round multiplex PCR followed a first-round RT-PCR using HTBI primers. Each CDR3 protein gets one entry after TCRdb re-called the multiplex PCR reads with MiXCR. The sample records 350,000 to 450,000 distinct CDR3 sequences, around 21% being singletons. The sample was peripheral blood. Receptors were obtained from a woman between 18 and 30 years old with stable Graves' hyperthyroidism.

There are many counts of this clonotype. This chain links TRBV12-3 or TRBV12-4 with TRBJ2-5, with 11 positions matching TRBD2. V lost 3 bases, J lost 5 bases, and 5 bases stayed unmatched. The CDR3 covers 15 residues. CDR3 DNA sequence: TGTGCCAGCAGTTTTAGTAGCGGGGGGGCGGAGACCCAGTACTTC. Amino acid sequence: CASSFSSGGAETQYF.

The J gene is TRBJ1-6, the V gene TRBV6-5; 11 bases are shared with TRBD1. CDR3 length: 15 amino acids. Germline assignment: CDR1 MNHEY and CDR2 SVGAGI. The ends lost 2 bases at V and 10 bases at J; junction bases unmatched: 4. The CDR3 sequence: CASSYLGQGGSPLHF. As DNA, the CDR3 is TGTGCCAGCAGTTACCTGGGACAGGGGGGCTCACCCCTCCACTTT.

The chain couples TRBV28 to TRBJ2-5; possible D gene TRBD1, 6 bases. V was clipped by 6 bases and J by 5 bases, with 22 bases between them. Germline assignment: CDR1 MDHEN and CDR2 SYDVKM. CDR3 length: 16 amino acids. CDR3 coding DNA: TGTGCCAGCAGCAAAGTAACACAGGGTTCGAGGGAGACCCAGTACTTC. Its translation: CASSKVTQGSRETQYF.

This clonotype was seen at least ten times. The chain employs TRBV2 and TRBJ2-7; possibly TRBD2 for D (6 bases). Per germline, CDR1 SNHLY and CDR2 FYNNEI. Trimming removed 6 bases at V and 0 bases at J, with 9 bases between. The length of the CDR3 is 13 residues. The CDR3 sequence is CASRRGSSYEQYF. CDR3 nucleotides: TGTGCCAGCAGGCGGGGATCCTCCTACGAGCAGTACTTC. The variable domain in full, completed from reference TRBV2 and TRBJ2-7, reads EPEVTQTPSHQVTQMGQEVILRCVPISNHLYFYWYRQILGQKVEFLVSFYNNEISEKSEIFDDQFSVERPDGSNFTLKIRSTKLEDSAMYFCASRRGSSYEQYFGPGTRLTVT.

This chain connects TRBV3-1 to TRBJ2-2; no clear D. Germline V gene data show CDR1 as LGHDT and CDR2 as YNNKEL (reference sequence). CDR3 length equals 16 residues. Trimming pared 4 bases from V and 1 base from J, leaving 13 bases between. The CDR3, as DNA: TGTGCCAGCAGCCTTGGAGTCACTTTGAACACCGGGGAGCTGTTTTTT. It translates to CASSLGVTLNTGELFF. Drawing the rest from reference TRBV3-1 and TRBJ2-2, the complete variable domain is DTAVSQTPKYLVTQMGNDKSIKCEQNLGHDTMYWYKQDSKKFLKIMFSYNNKELIINETVPNRFSPKSPDKAHLNLHINSLELGDSAVYFCASSLGVTLNTGELFFGEGSRLTVL.

About this clonotype: A much larger clone is a single base away; this may be a read error. Here the CDR3 omits its conserved ending phenylalanine or tryptophan, so a read error is the likely source. The rearrangement joins TRBV25-1 to TRBJ2-2; unclear D gene. The CDR3 has 14 amino acids. V was trimmed by 3 bases and J by 4 bases, leaving 9 bases between them. CDR1 MGHDK and CDR2 SYGVNS come from the germline V gene. The CDR3 loop reads CASSEWVATGELFL. The DNA of the CDR3 is TGTGCCAGCAGTGAGTGGGTTGCCACCGGGGAGCTGTTTCTT.

This sequence joins TRBV19 and TRBJ1-5; D remains unclear. The CDR3 is made up of 16 amino acids. Germline CDR1 and CDR2: LNHDA and SQIVND (reference sequence). V dropped 5 bases and J dropped 2 bases, with 16 bases sitting between them. In nucleotides, the CDR3 is TGTGCCAGTAGTGGGGTTACGGGCCTAGGCAATCAGCCCCAGCATTTT. This codes for CASSGVTGLGNQPQHF.

In its sample, this clonotype was seen many times. V and J are TRBV7-2 and TRBJ2-7; 9 bases agree with TRBD1. This CDR3 is 16 amino acids long. The V segment lost 1 base and the J segment 4 bases; nucleotides outside the gene matches: 8. CDR1 SGHTA and CDR2 FQGNSA come from the germline V gene. CDR3 region: CASSLVGGTGSYEQYF. The DNA of the CDR3 is TGTGCCAGCAGCTTAGTCGGAGGGACAGGGTCGTACGAGCAGTACTTC.

This clonotype was seen many times. The chain carries TRBV19 and TRBJ2-2; D perhaps matches TRBD1 (6 bases). Per germline, CDR1 LNHDA and CDR2 SQIVND (reference sequence). CDR3 size: 13 residues. Trimming stripped 8 bases from V and 9 bases from J, with 16 bases between. CDR3 loop: CASEDSMRRELFF. The DNA for the CDR3 is TGTGCCAGTGAGGACAGTATGCGGAGGGAGCTGTTTTTT.